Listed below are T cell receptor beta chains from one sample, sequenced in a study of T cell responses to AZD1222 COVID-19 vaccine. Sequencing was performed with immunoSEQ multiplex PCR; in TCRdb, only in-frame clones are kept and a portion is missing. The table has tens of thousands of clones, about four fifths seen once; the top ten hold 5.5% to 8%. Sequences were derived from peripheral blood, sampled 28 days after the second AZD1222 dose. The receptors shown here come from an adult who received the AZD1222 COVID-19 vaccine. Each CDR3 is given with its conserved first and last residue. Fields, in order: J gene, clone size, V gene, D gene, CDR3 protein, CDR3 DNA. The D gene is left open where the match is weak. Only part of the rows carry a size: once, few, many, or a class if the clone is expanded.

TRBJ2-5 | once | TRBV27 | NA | CASSLYGTQYF | TGTGCCAGCAGTTTATATGGGACCCAGTACTTC
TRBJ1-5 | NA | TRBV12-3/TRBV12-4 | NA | CASSRGQPQHF | TGTGCCAGCAGTCGGGGTCAGCCCCAGCATTTT
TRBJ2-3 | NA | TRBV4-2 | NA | CASSRGGRDTQYF | TGTGCCAGCAGCAGGGGGGGGCGGGATACGCAGTATTTT
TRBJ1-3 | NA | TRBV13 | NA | CASSLGTATGNTIYF | TGTGCCAGCAGCTTAGGGACGGCCACTGGAAACACCATATATTTT
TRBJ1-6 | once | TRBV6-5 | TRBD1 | CATPGQGNSPLHF | TGTGCCACCCCGGGACAGGGGAATTCACCCCTCCACTTT
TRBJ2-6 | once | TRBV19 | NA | CASSRGRGSGANVLTF | TGTGCCAGTAGTAGGGGGCGGGGCTCTGGGGCCAACGTCCTGACTTTC
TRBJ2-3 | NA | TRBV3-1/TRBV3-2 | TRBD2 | CASSQAFTSGGPRDTQYF | TGTGCCAGCAGCCAAGCTTTCACCTCGGGGGGGCCTAGGGATACGCAGTATTTT
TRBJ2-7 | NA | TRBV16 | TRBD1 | CASSQLLGQGSYEQYF | TGTGCCAGCAGCCAGCTCCTGGGACAGGGGTCCTACGAGCAGTACTTC
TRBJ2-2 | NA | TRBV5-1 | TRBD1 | CASSVGTGTGELFF | TGCGCCAGCAGCGTCGGGACAGGGACCGGGGAGCTGTTTTTT
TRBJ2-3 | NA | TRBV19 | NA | CASSIGGPRVYF | TGTGCCAGTAGTATAGGGGGCCCTCGGGTGTATTTT
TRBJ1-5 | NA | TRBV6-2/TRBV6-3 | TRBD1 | CASSRRGQGERPQHF | TGTGCCAGCAGCCGACGTGGACAGGGGGAACGGCCCCAGCATTTT
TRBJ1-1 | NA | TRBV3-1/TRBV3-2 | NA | CASSQGTGEAFF | TGTGCCAGCAGCCAGGGGACTGGTGAAGCTTTCTTT
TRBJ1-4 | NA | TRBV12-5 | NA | CASGPGGGPGDTNEKLFF | TGTGCTAGTGGTCCCGGCGGGGGGCCAGGGGACACTAATGAAAAACTGTTTTTT
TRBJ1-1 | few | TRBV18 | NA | CASSPTATSGTEAFF | TGTGCCAGCTCACCGACAGCTACTTCGGGCACTGAAGCTTTCTTT
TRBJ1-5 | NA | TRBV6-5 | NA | CASSSGTGQPQHF | TGTGCCAGCAGTTCAGGGACGGGCCAGCCCCAGCATTTT
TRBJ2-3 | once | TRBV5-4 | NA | CASSLAGPDTQYF | TGTGCCAGCAGCTTAGCGGGTCCAGATACGCAGTATTTT
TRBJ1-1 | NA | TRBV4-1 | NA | CASSQGEVGWTEAFF | TGCGCCAGCAGCCAAGGGGAGGTTGGGTGGACTGAAGCTTTCTTT
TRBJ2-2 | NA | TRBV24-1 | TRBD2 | CATSDFCLAGAPSSGELFF | TGTGCCACCAGTGATTTCTGCCTAGCGGGGGCCCCCTCATCCGGGGAGCTGTTTTTT
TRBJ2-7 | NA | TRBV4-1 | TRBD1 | CASSQGTVGHYEQYF | TGCGCCAGCAGCCAGGGGACAGTCGGACACTACGAGCAGTACTTC
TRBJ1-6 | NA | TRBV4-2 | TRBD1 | CASSQDSRGPNAINNSPLHF | TGTGCCAGCAGCCAAGATTCGAGGGGGCCTAACGCAATTAATAATTCACCCCTCCACTTT
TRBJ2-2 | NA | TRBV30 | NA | CAWSLPRQIEPRRTGELFF | TGTGCCTGGAGTCTGCCCCGACAGATAGAGCCAAGACGGACCGGGGAGCTGTTTTTT
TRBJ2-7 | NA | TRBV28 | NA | CASSLSTYEQYF | TGTGCCAGCAGTTTATCGACCTACGAGCAGTACTTC
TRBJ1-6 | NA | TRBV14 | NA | CASSRPGQNSPLHF | TGTGCCAGCAGCCGACCGGGACAAAATTCACCCCTCCACTTT
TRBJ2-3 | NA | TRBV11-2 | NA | CASSFPGVTDTQYF | TGTGCCAGCAGCTTCCCGGGGGTCACAGATACGCAGTATTTT
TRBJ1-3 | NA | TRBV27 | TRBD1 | CASSLDRDRNTIYF | TGTGCCAGCAGCCTGGACAGGGATCGAAACACCATATATTTT
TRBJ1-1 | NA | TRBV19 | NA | CASSSPGRMNTEAFF | TGTGCCAGTAGTTCCCCGGGACGGATGAACACTGAAGCTTTCTTT
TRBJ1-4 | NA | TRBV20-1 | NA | CSARTGGKLFF | TGCAGTGCTAGGACCGGAGGGAAACTGTTTTTT
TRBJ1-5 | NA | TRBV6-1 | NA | CASSERGRGGNQPQHF | TGTGCCAGCAGTGAGCGGGGGAGGGGGGGAAATCAGCCCCAGCATTTT
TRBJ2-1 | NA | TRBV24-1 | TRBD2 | CATSDPRGDTIDEQFF | TGTGCCACCAGTGATCCGCGGGGGGATACCATAGATGAGCAGTTCTTC
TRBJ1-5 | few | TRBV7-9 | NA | CASSLHNSNQPQHF | TGTGCCAGCAGCTTGCACAATAGCAATCAGCCCCAGCATTTT
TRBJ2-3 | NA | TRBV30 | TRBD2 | CAWSPGLGLDTQYF | TGTGCCTGGAGCCCGGGACTAGGGCTCGATACGCAGTATTTT
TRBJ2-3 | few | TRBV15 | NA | CATSTRFGADTQYF | TGTGCCACCAGCACTCGGTTCGGAGCAGATACGCAGTATTTT
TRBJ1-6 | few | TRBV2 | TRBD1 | CASSGTGGYNSPLHF | TGTGCCAGCAGCGGAACAGGGGGTTATAATTCACCCCTCCACTTT
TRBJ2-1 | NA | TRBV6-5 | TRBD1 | CASSLDRAYNEQFF | TGTGCCAGCAGTCTCGACAGGGCCTACAATGAGCAGTTCTTC
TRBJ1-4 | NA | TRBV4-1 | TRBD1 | CASSQEDRVEKKLFF | TGCGCCAGCAGCCAGGAGGACAGGGTAGAGAAAAAACTGTTTTTT
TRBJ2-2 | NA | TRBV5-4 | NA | CASSRGPKNGGGFGELFF | TGTGCCAGCAGCCGAGGCCCAAAAAACGGGGGAGGCTTCGGGGAGCTGTTTTTT
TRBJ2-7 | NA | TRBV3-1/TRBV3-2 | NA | CASSQVGLQGYEQYF | TGTGCCAGCAGCCAGGTAGGGCTACAGGGCTACGAGCAGTACTTC
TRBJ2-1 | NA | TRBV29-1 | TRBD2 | CSVRGLAGVAYNEQFF | TGCAGCGTCCGAGGCCTAGCGGGGGTAGCTTACAATGAGCAGTTCTTC
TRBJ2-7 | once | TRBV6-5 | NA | CASSYDGGGANEQYF | TGTGCCAGCAGTTACGATGGTGGGGGGGCCAACGAGCAGTACTTC
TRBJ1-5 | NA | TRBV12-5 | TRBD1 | CASVRTGGGNQPQHF | TGTGCTAGTGTCCGGACAGGGGGTGGCAATCAGCCCCAGCATTTT
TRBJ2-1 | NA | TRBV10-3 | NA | CAISERSSSYNEQFF | TGTGCCATCAGTGAACGGAGCAGCTCCTACAATGAGCAGTTCTTC
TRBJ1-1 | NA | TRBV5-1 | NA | CASSLDGVNTEAFF | TGCGCCAGCAGCTTGGACGGGGTGAACACTGAAGCTTTCTTT
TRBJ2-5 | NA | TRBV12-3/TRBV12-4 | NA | CASSPQTETQYF | TGTGCCAGCAGTCCACAGACAGAGACCCAGTACTTC
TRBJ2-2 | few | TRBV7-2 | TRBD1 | CASSFKTGVVGELFF | TGTGCCAGCAGCTTTAAGACAGGGGTGGTCGGGGAGCTGTTTTTT
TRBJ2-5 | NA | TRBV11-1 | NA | CASSLAGIETQYF | TGTGCCAGCAGCTTAGCAGGGATAGAGACCCAGTACTTC
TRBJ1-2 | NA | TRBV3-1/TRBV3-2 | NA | CASSQGRGYTF | TGTGCCAGCAGCCAAGGCAGGGGCTACACCTTC
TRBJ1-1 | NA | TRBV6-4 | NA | CASSDSSNTEAFF | TGTGCCAGCAGTGACTCGAGCAACACTGAAGCTTTCTTT
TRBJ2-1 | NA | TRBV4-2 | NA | CASSLSAEQFF | TGTGCCAGCAGCCTTAGCGCCGAGCAGTTCTTC
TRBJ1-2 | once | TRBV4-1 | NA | CASSRRGERGYTF | TGCGCCAGCAGCCGGAGGGGAGAACGGGGCTACACCTTC
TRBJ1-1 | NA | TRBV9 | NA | CASSPKIMNTEAFF | TGTGCCAGCAGCCCCAAGATCATGAACACTGAAGCTTTCTTT
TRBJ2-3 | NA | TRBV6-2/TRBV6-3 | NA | CASSISTDTQYF | TGTGCCAGCAGCATTTCCACAGATACGCAGTATTTT
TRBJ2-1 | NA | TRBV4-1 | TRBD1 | CASSRWDRGNYNEQFF | TGCGCCAGCAGCCGGTGGGACAGGGGCAATTACAATGAGCAGTTCTTC
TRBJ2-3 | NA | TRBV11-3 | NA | CASSLIGSTDTQYF | TGTGCCAGCAGCTTAATCGGGAGCACAGATACGCAGTATTTT